This T cell receptor beta chain was sequenced in a study of cytomegalovirus exposure and HLA in healthy donors. General study findings and limits: The study labeled 180 or so TCR beta chains cytomegalovirus-associated. Most TCR sequences were seen very rarely across donors, but some public TCRs occurred in many. A missense variant in DCLRE1C was later tied to TCR beta V- and J-gene trimming.

V lost 5 bases, J lost 0 bases, and 14 bases lay in between. The CDR3 is 16 amino acids. Germline CDR1 LNHDA, CDR2 SQIVND (reference sequence). With regard to this clone: Its antigen is currently unknown.

The PCR was carried out with 60 Vbeta primers and 13 Jbeta primers. Some clones are missing from TCRdb's copy, which holds only in-frame ones; the method was immunoSEQ multiplex PCR. The sample lists some 120,000 clones, around 75% occurring once. The source material was PBMCs. The TCR comes from a woman aged 50 to 60 in good health and CMV-seropositive. The chain has TRBV19 and TRBJ2-1; no clear D gene. The CDR3: CASSRLLSPSYNEQFF. For the CDR3, the DNA is TGTGCCAGTAGTCGCCTGCTATCTCCCTCCTACAATGAGCAGTTCTTC.